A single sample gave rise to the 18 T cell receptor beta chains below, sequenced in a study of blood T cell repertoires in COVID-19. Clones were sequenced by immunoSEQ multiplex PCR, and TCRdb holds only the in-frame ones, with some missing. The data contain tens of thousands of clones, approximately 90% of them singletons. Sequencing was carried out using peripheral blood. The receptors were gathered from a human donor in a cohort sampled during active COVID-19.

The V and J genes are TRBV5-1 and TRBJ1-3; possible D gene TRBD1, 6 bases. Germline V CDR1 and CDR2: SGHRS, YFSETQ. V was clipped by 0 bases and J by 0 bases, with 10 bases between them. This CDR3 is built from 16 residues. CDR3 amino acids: CASSLGGGPSGNTIYF. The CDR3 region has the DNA TGCGCCAGCAGCTTGGGGGGGGGCCCCTCTGGAAACACCATATATTTT.

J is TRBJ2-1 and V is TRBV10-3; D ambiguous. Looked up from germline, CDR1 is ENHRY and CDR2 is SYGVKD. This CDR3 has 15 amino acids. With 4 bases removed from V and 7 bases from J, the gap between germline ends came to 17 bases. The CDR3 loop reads CAISVIVGVQNEQFF. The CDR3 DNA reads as TGTGCCATCAGTGTAATAGTGGGCGTCCAAAATGAGCAGTTCTTC.

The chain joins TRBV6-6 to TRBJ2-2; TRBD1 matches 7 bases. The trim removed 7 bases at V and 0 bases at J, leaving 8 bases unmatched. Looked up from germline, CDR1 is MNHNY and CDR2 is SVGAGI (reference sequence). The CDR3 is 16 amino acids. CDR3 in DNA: TGTGCCAGCATTGGGACAGCCATAACGAACACCGGGGAGCTGTTTTTT. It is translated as CASIGTAITNTGELFF.

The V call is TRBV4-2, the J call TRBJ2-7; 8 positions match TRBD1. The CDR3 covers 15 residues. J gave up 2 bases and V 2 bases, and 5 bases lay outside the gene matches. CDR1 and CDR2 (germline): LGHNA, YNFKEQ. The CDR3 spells CASSQSGTGAYEQYF. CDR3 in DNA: TGTGCCAGCAGCCAATCCGGGACAGGCGCCTACGAGCAGTACTTC.

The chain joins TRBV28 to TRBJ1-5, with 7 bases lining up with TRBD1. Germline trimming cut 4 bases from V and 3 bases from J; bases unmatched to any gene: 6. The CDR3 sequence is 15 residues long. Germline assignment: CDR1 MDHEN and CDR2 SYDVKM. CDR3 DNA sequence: TGTGCCAGCAGTTCGACAGGGACCACCAATCAGCCCCAGCATTTT. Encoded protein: CASSSTGTTNQPQHF.

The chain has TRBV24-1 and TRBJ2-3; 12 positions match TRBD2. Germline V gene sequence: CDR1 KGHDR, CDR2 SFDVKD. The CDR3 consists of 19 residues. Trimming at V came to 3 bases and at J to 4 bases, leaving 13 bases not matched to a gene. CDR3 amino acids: CATSDAPSGRAMRADTQYF. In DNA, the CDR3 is TGTGCCACCAGTGATGCCCCTAGCGGGAGGGCCATGAGAGCAGATACGCAGTATTTT.

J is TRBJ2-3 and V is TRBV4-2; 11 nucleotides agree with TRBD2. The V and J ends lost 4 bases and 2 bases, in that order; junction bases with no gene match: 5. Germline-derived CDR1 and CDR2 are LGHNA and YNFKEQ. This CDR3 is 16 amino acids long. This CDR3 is CASSPTSGRDTDTQYF. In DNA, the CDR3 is TGTGCCAGCAGCCCAACTAGCGGGAGAGACACAGATACGCAGTATTTT.

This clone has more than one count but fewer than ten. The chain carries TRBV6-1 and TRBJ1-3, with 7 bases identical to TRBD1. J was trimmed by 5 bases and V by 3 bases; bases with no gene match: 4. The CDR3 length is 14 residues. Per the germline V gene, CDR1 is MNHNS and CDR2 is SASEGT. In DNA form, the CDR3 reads TGTGCCAGCAGTGAGAGAGGGGGCAGAAACACCATATATTTT. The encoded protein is CASSERGGRNTIYF.

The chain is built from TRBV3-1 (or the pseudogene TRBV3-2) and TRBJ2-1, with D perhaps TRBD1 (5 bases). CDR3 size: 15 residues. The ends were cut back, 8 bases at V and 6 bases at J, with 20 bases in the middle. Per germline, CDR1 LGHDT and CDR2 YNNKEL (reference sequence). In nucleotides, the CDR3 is TGTGCCAGCCCTCAGGCAGGGCCGCGTCTCAATGAGCAGTTCTTC. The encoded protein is CASPQAGPRLNEQFF.

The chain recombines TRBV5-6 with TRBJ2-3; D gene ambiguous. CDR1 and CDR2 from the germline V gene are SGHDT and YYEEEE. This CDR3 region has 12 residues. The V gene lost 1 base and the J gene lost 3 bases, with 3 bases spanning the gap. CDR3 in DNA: TGTGCCAGCAGCTTGTCTACAGATACGCAGTATTTT. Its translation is CASSLSTDTQYF.

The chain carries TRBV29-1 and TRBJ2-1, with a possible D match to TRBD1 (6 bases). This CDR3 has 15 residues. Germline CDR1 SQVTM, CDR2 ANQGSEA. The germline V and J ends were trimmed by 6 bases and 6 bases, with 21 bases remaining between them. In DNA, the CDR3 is TGCAGCGTCGGTTTCCGGGACAATAAACCCAATGAGCAGTTCTTC. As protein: CSVGFRDNKPNEQFF.

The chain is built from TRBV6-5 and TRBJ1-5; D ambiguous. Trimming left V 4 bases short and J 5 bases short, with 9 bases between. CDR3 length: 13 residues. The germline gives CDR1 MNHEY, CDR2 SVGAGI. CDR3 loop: CASSSQQDQPQHF. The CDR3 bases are TGTGCCAGCAGTTCTCAGCAGGATCAGCCCCAGCATTTT.

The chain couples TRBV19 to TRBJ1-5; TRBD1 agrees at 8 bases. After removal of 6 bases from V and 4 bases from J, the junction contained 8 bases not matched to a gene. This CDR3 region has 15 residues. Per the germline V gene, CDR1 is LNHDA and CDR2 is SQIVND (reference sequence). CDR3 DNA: TGTGCCAGTAGGGACAGGGTTTTTCGGAATCAGCCCCAGCATTTT. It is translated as CASRDRVFRNQPQHF.

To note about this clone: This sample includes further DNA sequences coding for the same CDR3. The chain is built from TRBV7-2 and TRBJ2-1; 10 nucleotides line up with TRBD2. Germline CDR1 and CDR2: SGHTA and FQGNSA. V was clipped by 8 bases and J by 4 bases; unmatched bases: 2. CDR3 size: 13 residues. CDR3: CASRTSGYNEQFF. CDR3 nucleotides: TGTGCCAGCCGGACTAGCGGTTACAATGAGCAGTTCTTC. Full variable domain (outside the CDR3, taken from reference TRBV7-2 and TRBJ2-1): GAGVSQSPSNKVTEKGKDVELRCDPISGHTALYWYRQSLGQGLEFLIYFQGNSAPDKSGLPSDRFSAERTGGSVSTLTIQRTQQEDSAVYLCASRTSGYNEQFFGPGTRLTVL.

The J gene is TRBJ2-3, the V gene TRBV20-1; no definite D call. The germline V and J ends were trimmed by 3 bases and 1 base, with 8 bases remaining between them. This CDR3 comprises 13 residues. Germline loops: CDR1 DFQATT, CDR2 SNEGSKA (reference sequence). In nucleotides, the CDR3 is TGCAGTGCTAGTTTGGCGGGCACAGATACGCAGTATTTT. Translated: CSASLAGTDTQYF.

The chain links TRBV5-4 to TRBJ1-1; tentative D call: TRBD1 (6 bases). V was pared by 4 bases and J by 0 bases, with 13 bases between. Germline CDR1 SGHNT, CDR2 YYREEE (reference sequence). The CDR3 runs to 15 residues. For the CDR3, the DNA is TGTGCCAGCAGCCCCAGGGGTCCTATGAACACTGAAGCTTTCTTT. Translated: CASSPRGPMNTEAFF.

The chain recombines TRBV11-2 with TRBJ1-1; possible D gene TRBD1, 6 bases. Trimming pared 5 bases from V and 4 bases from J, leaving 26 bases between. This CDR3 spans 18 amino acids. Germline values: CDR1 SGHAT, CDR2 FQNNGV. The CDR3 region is CASSPRRGLERYGTEAFF. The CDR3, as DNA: TGTGCCAGCAGCCCTCGGCGGGGGCTGGAAAGGTACGGCACTGAAGCTTTCTTT. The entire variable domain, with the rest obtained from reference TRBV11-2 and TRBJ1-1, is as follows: EAGVAQSPRYKIIEKRQSVAFWCNPISGHATLYWYQQILGQGPKLLIQFQNNGVVDDSQLPKDRFSAERLKGVDSTLKIQPAKLEDSAVYLCASSPRRGLERYGTEAFFGQGTRLTVV.

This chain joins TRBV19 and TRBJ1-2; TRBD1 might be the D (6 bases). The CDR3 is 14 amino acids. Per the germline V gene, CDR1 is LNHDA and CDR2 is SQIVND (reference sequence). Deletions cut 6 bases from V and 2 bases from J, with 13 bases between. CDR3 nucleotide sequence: TGTGCCAGTAGACATATCACAGGGAACTATGGCTACACCTTC. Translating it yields CASRHITGNYGYTF.